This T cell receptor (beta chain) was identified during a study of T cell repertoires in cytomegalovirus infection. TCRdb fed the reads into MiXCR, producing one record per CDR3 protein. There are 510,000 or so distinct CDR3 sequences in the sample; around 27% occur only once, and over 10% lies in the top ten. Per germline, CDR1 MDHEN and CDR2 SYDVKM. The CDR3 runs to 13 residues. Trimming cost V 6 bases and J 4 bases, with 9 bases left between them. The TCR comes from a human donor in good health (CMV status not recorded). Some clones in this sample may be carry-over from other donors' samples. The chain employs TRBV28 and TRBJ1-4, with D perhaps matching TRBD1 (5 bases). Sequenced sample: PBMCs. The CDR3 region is CASRQDSNEKLFF. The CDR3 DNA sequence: TGTGCCAGCAGACAAGACAGTAATGAAAAACTGTTTTTT.